Presented here are 28 T cell receptor beta chains from one specimen sequenced in a study of OX40 agonist ivuxolimab in advanced cancers. The data were produced by immunoSEQ multiplex PCR, yet TCRdb's version contains in-frame clones alone and is incomplete. The profile shows approximately 88,000 clones, 88% of them singletons. The specimen was CD4+ or CD8+ T cells sorted from blood, collected in a trial of the OX40 agonist ivuxolimab. The receptors were sampled from an adult with an advanced solid tumor such as melanoma, head and neck, liver or kidney cancer.

The rearrangement uses TRBV27 and TRBJ1-2, with a weak D call TRBD1 (6 bases). Germline V gene sequence: CDR1 MNHEY, CDR2 SMNVEV (reference sequence). V lost 2 bases and J 7 bases, leaving 14 bases between the germline ends. This CDR3 region has 14 residues. CDR3 coding DNA: TGTGCCAGCAGTTTACAGGCAATAGGGGGTGGCTACACCTTC. Its translation: CASSLQAIGGGYTF.

The chain has TRBV19 and TRBJ1-2, with 10 nucleotides matching TRBD1. V shed 4 bases and J 3 bases; nucleotides not matched to a gene: 5. CDR3 length equals 15 residues. Germline V lookup: CDR1 LNHDA, CDR2 SQIVND (reference sequence). This chain's CDR3 is CASSTPTGGHYGYTF. CDR3 coding DNA: TGTGCCAGTAGTACGCCGACAGGGGGCCACTATGGCTACACCTTC.

The chain is built from TRBV2 and TRBJ1-1, with D uncertain. V was trimmed by 4 bases and J by 1 base, leaving 10 bases between them. The germline V gene encodes CDR1 SNHLY and CDR2 FYNNEI. This CDR3 has 14 residues. The CDR3 DNA reads as TGTGCCAGCAGTGGGGCCTACAGGAACACTGAAGCTTTCTTT. Encoded protein: CASSGAYRNTEAFF.

The rearrangement joins TRBV15 to TRBJ2-1; D not certain. The V end lost 4 bases, the J end lost 3 bases, and 10 bases lay between the germline ends. This CDR3 has 14 residues. Germline V gene lookup returns CDR1 LNHNV and CDR2 YYDKDF (reference sequence). CDR3 in amino acids: CATSISMLYNEQFF. In DNA form, the CDR3 reads TGTGCCACCAGCATCAGCATGCTCTACAATGAGCAGTTCTTC.

This chain links TRBV6-5 with TRBJ1-5; D is uncertain. Germline-derived CDR1 and CDR2 are MNHEY and SVGAGI. This CDR3 comprises 11 residues. Trimming took 2 bases from V and 6 from J, leaving 2 bases between them. The CDR3 DNA follows: TGTGCCAGCAGTTACCCTCAGCCCCAGCATTTT. This translates into CASSYPQPQHF.

This clone was seen a single time. The rearrangement joins TRBV5-8 to TRBJ2-1; 12 nucleotides align to TRBD1. Unmatched junction bases numbered 5, after V lost 5 bases and J lost 5 bases. Germline loops: CDR1 SGHTS, CDR2 YDEGEE. There are 15 residues in the CDR3. CDR3 loop: CASSRDRGRNNEQFF. The CDR3 DNA reads as TGTGCCAGCAGTCGGGACAGGGGGCGAAACAATGAGCAGTTCTTC.

This clone was detected only a few times. The chain joins TRBV6-6 to TRBJ1-1; 10 bases match TRBD1. J gave up 2 bases and V 5 bases, and 5 bases lay outside the gene matches. The CDR3 runs to 15 residues. The germline gives CDR1 MNHNY, CDR2 SVGAGI (reference sequence). The CDR3 here is CASSTRTGGNTEAFF. CDR3 nucleotides: TGTGCCAGCAGTACGCGGACAGGGGGAAACACTGAAGCTTTCTTT.

This chain uses TRBV19 with TRBJ1-4, with 8 bases matching TRBD1. CDR3 length: 17 amino acids. Germline V gives CDR1 LNHDA, CDR2 SQIVND (reference sequence). V lost 5 bases, J lost 0 bases, and 8 bases stayed unmatched. The DNA for the CDR3 is TGTGCCAGTAGTGTCTACAGGGGGGAAGCAACTAATGAAAAACTGTTTTTT. Its translation: CASSVYRGEATNEKLFF.

The gene calls are TRBV7-9 and TRBJ1-2; TRBD1 is a possible D gene (6 bases). Per the germline V gene, CDR1 is SEHNR and CDR2 is FQNEAQ (reference sequence). The CDR3 totals 15 residues. Trimming stripped 1 base from V and 6 bases from J, with 15 bases between. The CDR3 sequence: CASSLETTGVDGYTF. Written as DNA, the CDR3 is TGTGCCAGCAGCTTAGAAACGACAGGAGTCGATGGCTACACCTTC.

The chain carries TRBV30 and TRBJ1-2; no firm D call. Germline-derived CDR1 and CDR2 are GTSNPN and SVGIG (reference sequence). Trimming took off 5 bases at V and 7 bases at J, with 11 bases between the two ends. CDR3 length: 11 residues. CDR3 sequence reads: CAWGLGSGYTF. In nucleotides, the CDR3 is TGTGCCTGGGGTCTGGGGAGTGGCTACACCTTC.

Turning to this clone: An end of the junction differs from the germline gene, which may be a read error. This chain connects TRBV18 to TRBJ1-1, with D possibly being TRBD1 (5 bases). Germline CDR1 reads KGHSH; CDR2 reads LQKENI. This CDR3 is built from 14 residues. The CDR3 loop reads CANSPGDVRTEAFF. The CDR3 bases are TGTGCCAACTCACCTGGGGACGTTCGTACTGAAGCTTTCTTT. Filled out from reference TRBV18 and TRBJ1-1, the complete variable domain reads NAGVMQNPRHLVRRRGQEARLRCSPMKGHSHVYWYRQLPEEGLKFMVYLQKENIIDESGMPKERFSAEFPKEGPSILRIQQVVRGDSAAYFCANSPGDVRTEAFFGQGTRLTVV.

There are a few counts of this clone. The chain employs TRBV7-2 and TRBJ1-2; 8 bases line up with TRBD1. This CDR3 is 14 amino acids long. CDR1 and CDR2 from the germline V gene are SGHTA and FQGNSA. V trimming: 3 bases; J trimming: 9 bases; junction bases outside the gene matches: 9. The CDR3 spells CASSFDRTGRSYTF. The CDR3, as DNA: TGTGCCAGCAGCTTCGACCGGACAGGGAGAAGCTACACCTTC.

The chain employs TRBV5-8 and TRBJ2-7; possible D gene TRBD2, 7 bases. The CDR3 spans 15 residues. The germline V gene encodes CDR1 SGHTS and CDR2 YDEGEE. V was cut by 5 bases and J by 4 bases, with 19 bases left in between. In DNA, the CDR3 is TGTGCCAGCAGAGGTCCCCGGGGGGCTTGGTACGAGCAGTACTTC. It encodes CASRGPRGAWYEQYF.

V and J are TRBV6-1 and TRBJ1-4, with D maybe TRBD1 (5 bases). The V and J ends lost 2 bases and 0 bases respectively, with 22 bases between them. Germline lookup yields CDR1 MNHNS and CDR2 SASEGT. The CDR3 length is 20 residues. CDR3 nucleotide sequence: TGTGCCAGCAGTGAATCCACTCTGGGACGGATAGCCTCAACTAATGAAAAACTGTTTTTT. It encodes CASSESTLGRIASTNEKLFF.

This clone came up once. V and J are TRBV7-9 and TRBJ1-4, with 7 nucleotides matching TRBD1. This CDR3 has 15 residues. Germline values: CDR1 SEHNR, CDR2 FQNEAQ (reference sequence). The V and J ends lost 1 base and 5 bases, in that order; junction bases with no gene match: 4. CDR3: CASSLETGFNEKLFF. DNA of the CDR3: TGTGCCAGCAGCTTAGAGACAGGGTTCAATGAAAAACTGTTTTTT. The variable domain in full, with the rest retrieved from reference TRBV7-9 and TRBJ1-4, is DTGVSQNPRHKITKRGQNVTFRCDPISEHNRLYWYRQTLGQGPEFLTYFQNEAQLEKSRLLSDRFSAERPKGSFSTLEIQRTEQGDSAMYLCASSLETGFNEKLFFGSGTQLSVL.

The chain carries TRBV10-3 and TRBJ2-1, with 9 positions matching TRBD1. This CDR3 region has 14 residues. Germline assignment: CDR1 ENHRY and CDR2 SYGVKD. V shed 5 bases and J 7 bases; nucleotides not matched to a gene: 6. Written as DNA, the CDR3 is TGTGCCATCAGTTTACAGGGGGCATTGAATGAGCAGTTCTTC. This encodes CAISLQGALNEQFF.

A few counts support this clone. The chain couples TRBV11-2 to TRBJ2-7; 7 nucleotides align to TRBD1. The CDR3 totals 14 residues. The germline CDR1 and CDR2 sequences are SGHAT and FQNNGV. Trimming cost V 4 bases and J 3 bases; bases outside gene matches: 6. The CDR3: CASSSNRGGYEQYF. The CDR3 DNA reads as TGTGCCAGCAGCTCAAACAGGGGTGGCTACGAGCAGTACTTC.

This chain uses TRBV4-3 with TRBJ1-3, with D unclear. There are 17 residues in the CDR3. The V gene lost 2 bases and the J gene lost 0 bases, with 14 bases spanning the gap. Looked up from germline, CDR1 is LGHNA and CDR2 is YSLEER. The CDR3: CASSQSSAGLSGNTIYF. The CDR3 DNA reads TGCGCCAGCAGCCAAAGTTCAGCAGGACTCTCTGGAAACACCATATATTTT.

The rearrangement uses TRBV11-3 and TRBJ2-1; 8 positions match TRBD2. Germline V gene lookup returns CDR1 SGHNT and CDR2 YENEEA. J gave up 0 bases and V 0 bases, and 1 base lay outside the gene matches. CDR3 length equals 16 residues. CDR3 in DNA: TGTGCCAGCAGCTTAGACGGGGGGGGCTCCTACAATGAGCAGTTCTTC. Translated: CASSLDGGGSYNEQFF.

The J gene is TRBJ2-7, the V gene TRBV6-4; D remains unclear. V shed 5 bases and J shed 0 bases, with 14 bases lying between them. Germline loops: CDR1 MRHNA, CDR2 SNTAGT. This CDR3 has 15 amino acids. The CDR3 region is CASSPSPASSYEQYF. The CDR3 region has the DNA TGTGCCAGCAGTCCATCCCCCGCAAGCTCCTACGAGCAGTACTTC.

The chain links TRBV9 to TRBJ1-2; D is unclear. The CDR3 totals 15 residues. Trimming took 0 bases from V and 4 from J, leaving 13 bases between them. Per germline, CDR1 SGDLS and CDR2 YYNGEE. Written as DNA, the CDR3 is TGTGCCAGCAGCGTAGCTCTCAGGCCTAGCTATGGCTACACCTTC. It specifies CASSVALRPSYGYTF.

In this sample, this clone turned up a few times. The CDR3 region has the DNA TGTGCCAGCCTGGGAAGTTATAATTCACCCCTCCACTTT. Translated, it gives CASLGSYNSPLHF. This chain joins TRBV7-9 and TRBJ1-6; no clear D gene. The germline V gene encodes CDR1 SEHNR and CDR2 FQNEAQ (reference sequence). The ends were cut back, 8 bases at V and 4 bases at J, with 9 bases in the middle. The CDR3 has 13 residues.

This chain links TRBV27 with TRBJ1-5; possible D gene TRBD1, 6 bases. Germline values: CDR1 MNHEY, CDR2 SMNVEV (reference sequence). This CDR3 has 15 residues. The V end was cut by 6 bases, the J end by 7 bases, with 19 bases between. CDR3 nucleotides: TGTGCCAGCAGCCCCAGCTACAGGGCTGAGCAGCCCCAGCATTTT. Translating it yields CASSPSYRAEQPQHF.

The chain combines TRBV6-5 with TRBJ2-7; D unresolved. V gave up 6 bases and J gave up 4 bases, with 10 bases separating them. Germline V gene lookup returns CDR1 MNHEY and CDR2 SVGAGI. This CDR3 is 12 amino acids long. The CDR3 here is CASSGSIYEQYF. The DNA of the CDR3 is TGTGCCAGCAGCGGCAGTATTTACGAGCAGTACTTC.

The chain employs TRBV4-3 and TRBJ1-1, with D perhaps matching TRBD1 (5 bases). V was shortened by 2 bases and J by 2 bases, with 9 bases between the two germline ends. The germline V gene has CDR1 LGHNA and CDR2 YSLEER. The CDR3 loop spans 14 amino acids. The CDR3 DNA reads as TGCGCCAGCAGCCAAAATGACAGAAACACTGAAGCTTTCTTT. Translation: CASSQNDRNTEAFF.

The gene calls are TRBV18 and TRBJ2-5, with TRBD2 as a possible D gene (6 bases). This CDR3 spans 15 amino acids. Trimming removed 0 bases at V and 4 bases at J, with 12 bases between. Germline values: CDR1 KGHSH, CDR2 LQKENI. The CDR3 spells CASSPPSRGLETQYF. The CDR3 nucleotides are TGTGCCAGCTCACCACCGTCGCGGGGCTTAGAGACCCAGTACTTC.

The chain joins TRBV18 to TRBJ1-3, with D perhaps TRBD1 (6 bases). There are 18 residues in the CDR3. V was trimmed by 2 bases and J by 0 bases, leaving 17 bases between them. Germline lookup yields CDR1 KGHSH and CDR2 LQKENI. CDR3 region: CASSPIRGSSFSGNTIYF. The CDR3, as DNA: TGTGCCAGCTCACCAATCAGGGGCTCCTCTTTCTCTGGAAACACCATATATTTT. The variable domain in full, with the rest retrieved from reference TRBV18 and TRBJ1-3, is NAGVMQNPRHLVRRRGQEARLRCSPMKGHSHVYWYRQLPEEGLKFMVYLQKENIIDESGMPKERFSAEFPKEGPSILRIQQVVRGDSAAYFCASSPIRGSSFSGNTIYFGEGSWLTVV.

This sequence joins TRBV10-2 and TRBJ1-6; D remains unclear. This CDR3 region has 13 residues. CDR1 is WSHSY, CDR2 SAAADI, per germline. V lost 9 bases, J lost 9 bases, and 15 bases lay in between. The CDR3 sequence is CASIPAVGSPLHF. CDR3 DNA: TGCGCCAGTATCCCCGCGGTAGGTTCACCCCTCCACTTT.